These 29 T cell receptor beta chains were all obtained from the same sample, sequenced in a study of OX40 agonist ivuxolimab in advanced cancers. Generated by immunoSEQ multiplex PCR, the TCRdb table keeps only in-frame clones and is missing some. The profile shows approximately 60,000 clones, about 92% of them singletons. The specimen was CD4+ or CD8+ T cells sorted from blood, collected in a trial of the OX40 agonist ivuxolimab. The receptor set was obtained from an adult with an advanced solid tumor such as melanoma, head and neck, liver or kidney cancer.

The chain combines TRBV9 with TRBJ2-1; D is uncertain. Per the germline V gene, CDR1 is SGDLS and CDR2 is YYNGEE. V lost 0 bases, J lost 1 base, and 11 bases lay in between. The CDR3 is 16 amino acids. CDR3 region: CASSVGLRRSYNEQFF. The CDR3 DNA reads TGTGCCAGCAGCGTAGGGTTGCGGAGATCCTACAATGAGCAGTTCTTC.

The rearrangement uses TRBV5-6 and TRBJ1-2, with 9 bases aligning to TRBD1. The CDR3 has 15 residues. Looked up from germline, CDR1 is SGHDT and CDR2 is YYEEEE. The V gene end was trimmed by 0 bases and the J gene end by 5 bases; junction bases not matched to a gene: 5. The CDR3 nucleotides are TGTGCCAGCAGCTTGGGGGACAGGGTTGGGTATGGCTACACCTTC. Translating gives CASSLGDRVGYGYTF.

This clone appeared once. This chain joins TRBV19 and TRBJ1-2; D is ambiguous. Germline CDR1 and CDR2: LNHDA and SQIVND (reference sequence). The CDR3 is 14 residues long. V was clipped by 3 bases and J by 0 bases, with 8 bases between them. The CDR3 loop reads CASSIGPANYGYTF. The CDR3 DNA reads as TGTGCCAGTAGTATCGGACCAGCTAACTATGGCTACACCTTC.

The gene calls are TRBV30 and TRBJ2-7; no clear D. The CDR3 is made up of 14 amino acids. Germline CDR1 and CDR2: GTSNPN and SVGIG (reference sequence). Between the trimmed V and J ends, which lost 1 base and 0 bases, there was a span of 10 bases. In DNA form, the CDR3 reads TGTGCCTGGAGTGGGTCGGCAATCTCCTACGAGCAGTACTTC. It translates to CAWSGSAISYEQYF.

This clone appeared a single time. V usage is TRBV2 and J usage is TRBJ2-3, with D hard to call. V was shortened by 7 bases and J by 4 bases, with 9 bases between the two germline ends. CDR1 and CDR2 from the germline V gene are SNHLY and FYNNEI. The CDR3 is 12 amino acids. The CDR3 sequence: CASMVAPDTQYF. DNA for the CDR3: TGTGCCAGCATGGTGGCCCCAGATACGCAGTATTTT.

This clone was detected only once. V is TRBV7-9 and J is TRBJ2-2, with 8 bases that match TRBD1. After removal of 5 bases from V and 7 bases from J, the junction contained 6 bases not matched to a gene. Germline CDR1 and CDR2: SEHNR and FQNEAQ (reference sequence). This CDR3 is 14 amino acids long. The CDR3 bases are TGTGCCAGCAGCCGGACAGGGTCAGTCGGGGAGCTGTTTTTT. Residues: CASSRTGSVGELFF.

V usage is TRBV29-1 and J usage is TRBJ2-1; D is perhaps TRBD1 (6 bases). The CDR3 totals 16 residues. Trimming took 4 bases from V and 8 from J, leaving 24 bases between them. Germline-derived CDR1 and CDR2 are SQVTM and ANQGSEA. This chain's CDR3 is CSVGQDQTTNSDEQFF. CDR3 bases: TGCAGCGTTGGACAGGACCAGACAACCAATTCCGATGAGCAGTTCTTC.

The chain carries TRBV7-3 and TRBJ2-3; 7 bases are a match to TRBD1. Germline V lookup: CDR1 SGHTA, CDR2 FQGTGA. This CDR3 is built from 18 residues. With V trimmed by 2 bases and J by 0 bases, 11 bases remained unmatched. The CDR3 here is CASSLLPRQGSSTDTQYF. As DNA, the CDR3 is TGTGCCAGCAGCTTACTCCCACGACAGGGCTCGAGCACAGATACGCAGTATTTT.

V is TRBV11-1 and J is TRBJ1-1; tentatively, D is TRBD1 (6 bases). Germline assignment: CDR1 SGHAT and CDR2 FQDESV (reference sequence). Trimming took 4 bases from V and 3 from J, leaving 18 bases between them. The CDR3 consists of 16 residues. The CDR3 nucleotides read TGTGCCAGCAGCTCCGACAGGCGGGTGGTCGACACTGAAGCTTTCTTT. The encoded protein is CASSSDRRVVDTEAFF.

This sequence joins TRBV6-5 and TRBJ1-6; D may be TRBD1 (5 bases). Trimming removed 5 bases at V and 8 bases at J, with 16 bases between. CDR3 length: 15 residues. Germline-derived CDR1 and CDR2 are MNHEY and SVGAGI. The CDR3 sequence is CASSPHGGFDSPLHF. Written as DNA, the CDR3 is TGTGCCAGCAGTCCCCATGGGGGTTTTGATTCACCCCTCCACTTT.

In this sample, this clone turned up once. This chain connects TRBV5-1 to TRBJ1-3; no firm D call. Trimming pared 5 bases from V and 4 bases from J, leaving 13 bases between. This CDR3 has 14 amino acids. Germline CDR1 and CDR2: SGHRS and YFSETQ. This CDR3 is CASSISGPGNTIYF. CDR3 sequence (DNA): TGCGCCAGCAGTATATCAGGACCCGGAAACACCATATATTTT.

The chain combines TRBV6-6 with TRBJ1-2; TRBD1 agrees at 10 bases. The CDR3 runs 13 residues. Germline trimming cut 5 bases from V and 8 bases from J; bases unmatched to any gene: 5. Germline loops: CDR1 MNHNY, CDR2 SVGAGI (reference sequence). The CDR3 DNA reads as TGTGCCAGCAGTAGGGACAGGGGCGTCGGCTACACCTTC. It specifies CASSRDRGVGYTF.

The V call is TRBV6-5, the J call TRBJ1-5; perhaps TRBD1 as D (6 bases). The ends were cut back, 4 bases at V and 0 bases at J, with 10 bases in the middle. In germline, CDR1 is MNHEY, CDR2 SVGAGI. CDR3 length: 15 amino acids. The CDR3 DNA reads as TGTGCCAGCAGTTCGGACAGTAATAGCAATCAGCCCCAGCATTTT. It codes for CASSSDSNSNQPQHF.

The genes are TRBV19 and TRBJ1-5; D is uncertain. Trimming cost V 2 bases and J 1 base, with 15 bases left between them. The CDR3 has 17 residues. CDR1 and CDR2 from the germline V gene are LNHDA and SQIVND (reference sequence). The CDR3, as DNA: TGTGCCAGTAGTATAAATTTCTGGGCGCGGAGCAATCAGCCCCAGCATTTT. It is translated as CASSINFWARSNQPQHF.

The chain recombines TRBV10-2 with TRBJ1-5, with D perhaps TRBD1 (6 bases). The V end was cut by 6 bases, the J end by 10 bases, with 16 bases between. This CDR3 has 13 amino acids. Germline CDR1 is WSHSY and CDR2 is SAAADI. The CDR3 spells CASRDSAISPQHF. The CDR3 nucleotides read TGCGCCAGCAGGGACAGCGCTATCAGCCCCCAGCATTTT.

This clone was observed a few times. The chain recombines TRBV30 with TRBJ1-2, with D hard to call. V was clipped by 4 bases and J by 4 bases, with 13 bases between them. Germline V CDR1 and CDR2: GTSNPN, SVGIG (reference sequence). The CDR3 sequence is 13 residues long. The CDR3: CAWNIGRSYGYTF. The CDR3 DNA follows: TGTGCCTGGAACATCGGCAGGTCCTATGGCTACACCTTC. Full variable domain (rest looked up from reference TRBV30 and TRBJ1-2): SQTIHQWPATLVQPVGSPLSLECTVEGTSNPNLYWYRQAAGRGLQLLFYSVGIGQISSEVPQNLSASRPQDRQFILSSKKLLLSDSGFYLCAWNIGRSYGYTFGSGTRLTVV.

The chain uses TRBV19 and TRBJ1-1; perhaps TRBD1 as D (5 bases). CDR3 size: 15 residues. CDR1 and CDR2 (germline): LNHDA, SQIVND (reference sequence). V was pared by 5 bases and J by 2 bases, with 15 bases between. CDR3 nucleotides: TGTGCCAGTAGTCCCCTGCGACAGAAAAACACTGAAGCTTTCTTT. It codes for CASSPLRQKNTEAFF.

The J gene is TRBJ2-5, the V gene TRBV5-4; D gene uncertain. This CDR3 contains 13 residues. V was cut by 3 bases and J by 10 bases, with 16 bases left in between. Germline CDR1 is SGHNT and CDR2 is YYREEE (reference sequence). The CDR3 DNA reads as TGTGCCAGCAGCTCAAAGACTGGGTCAGACCAGTACTTC. This gives the protein CASSSKTGSDQYF.

This clone was observed once. The CDR3 nucleotides read TGTGCCAGCAGGCCTCAGGTAACCCAGTACTTC. This encodes CASRPQVTQYF. The chain combines TRBV2 with TRBJ2-5; D unresolved. Germline V CDR1 and CDR2: SNHLY, FYNNEI. This CDR3 region has 11 residues. The V gene lost 6 bases and the J gene lost 8 bases, with 10 bases spanning the gap.

The sample holds a few counts of this clone. The chain uses TRBV5-1 and TRBJ1-5; tentatively, D is TRBD1 (6 bases). V lost 1 base to trimming and J lost 3 bases, with 11 bases between them. CDR1 SGHRS and CDR2 YFSETQ come from the germline V gene. The CDR3 runs 15 residues. DNA of the CDR3: TGCGCCAGCAGCTTGCAGGACAGCCTCAATCAGCCCCAGCATTTT. This codes for CASSLQDSLNQPQHF.

This clone was observed once. The chain links TRBV4-1 to TRBJ2-7; 14 bases match TRBD2. In germline, CDR1 is MGHRA, CDR2 YSYEKL. Trimming removed 0 bases from V and 0 bases from J; junction bases left unmatched: 4. The CDR3 spans 18 residues. CDR3 in amino acids: CASSQEGTSGGSSYEQYF. In DNA, the CDR3 is TGCGCCAGCAGCCAAGAGGGGACTAGCGGGGGAAGCTCCTACGAGCAGTACTTC.

The chain employs TRBV9 and TRBJ1-2; D is unclear. The CDR3 has 14 residues. The germline V gene has CDR1 SGDLS and CDR2 YYNGEE. The ends were cut back, 0 bases at V and 2 bases at J, with 8 bases in the middle. CDR3 nucleotide sequence: TGTGCCAGCAGCGTAGAGGGAGCGAACTATGGCTACACCTTC. It specifies CASSVEGANYGYTF.

The rearrangement joins TRBV5-1 to TRBJ2-7; D uncertain. This CDR3 comprises 15 residues. Trimming took 0 bases from V and 2 from J, leaving 12 bases between them. The germline CDR1 and CDR2 sequences are SGHRS and YFSETQ. In DNA form, the CDR3 reads TGCGCCAGCAGCTTGGCCGGGCTAACAACCTACGAGCAGTACTTC. This codes for CASSLAGLTTYEQYF.

The chain recombines TRBV5-1 with TRBJ2-3, with a weak D call TRBD2 (5 bases). The germline CDR1 and CDR2 sequences are SGHRS and YFSETQ. The V and J ends lost 4 bases and 3 bases respectively, with 12 bases between them. The CDR3 consists of 14 residues. The CDR3 bases are TGCGCCAGCAGCACACTAGGGATTACAGATACGCAGTATTTT. Amino acids: CASSTLGITDTQYF.

This clone was seen only once. V usage is TRBV9 and J usage is TRBJ1-1; D is uncertain. CDR3 length equals 15 residues. Germline CDR1 is SGDLS and CDR2 is YYNGEE. Trimming pared 0 bases from V and 0 bases from J, leaving 9 bases between. CDR3 nucleotides: TGTGCCAGCAGCGTAGGCCCGGCTCTGAACACTGAAGCTTTCTTT. Amino acid sequence: CASSVGPALNTEAFF.

The chain carries TRBV7-2 and TRBJ1-6; weak D call: TRBD1 (5 bases). Germline assignment: CDR1 SGHTA and CDR2 FQGNSA. Trimming removed 3 bases from V and 7 bases from J, with 13 bases in between. The CDR3 loop spans 15 amino acids. The chain's CDR3 is CASSFLGTLNSPLHF. DNA of the CDR3: TGTGCCAGCAGCTTTTTGGGGACCTTGAATTCACCCCTCCACTTT.

The chain combines TRBV7-2 with TRBJ1-1; D gene uncertain. The CDR3 length is 14 residues. Germline V gives CDR1 SGHTA, CDR2 FQGNSA. Trimming cost V 1 base and J 8 bases, with 14 bases left between them. CDR3 nucleotides: TGTGCCAGCAGCTTAGTAGGAGAGGGCACAGAAGCTTTCTTT. Protein product: CASSLVGEGTEAFF. Using reference TRBV7-2 and TRBJ1-1 for the parts outside the CDR3, the full variable domain is GAGVSQSPSNKVTEKGKDVELRCDPISGHTALYWYRQSLGQGLEFLIYFQGNSAPDKSGLPSDRFSAERTGGSVSTLTIQRTQQEDSAVYLCASSLVGEGTEAFFGQGTRLTVV.

The chain links TRBV19 to TRBJ1-1, with TRBD1 matching 8 bases. Trimming at V came to 9 bases and at J to 2 bases, leaving 5 bases not matched to a gene. Germline CDR1 is LNHDA and CDR2 is SQIVND (reference sequence). This CDR3 is built from 13 residues. The CDR3 spells CASMTGVNTEAFF. The CDR3 DNA reads TGTGCCAGCATGACAGGGGTTAACACTGAAGCTTTCTTT.

The rearrangement links TRBV5-4 to TRBJ2-2; TRBD2 might be the D (6 bases). The V gene's germline CDR1 is SGHNT and CDR2 YYREEE (reference sequence). The CDR3 has 14 amino acids. Trimming took 4 bases from V and 8 from J, leaving 15 bases between them. The CDR3 sequence: CASSQRRGPGELFF. CDR3 nucleotides: TGTGCCAGCAGCCAACGGCGGGGTCCTGGGGAGCTGTTTTTT.